A single sample is the source of the 29 T cell receptor beta chains below, sequenced in a study of blood T cell repertoires in COVID-19 (dated by TCRdb to about 2020). The library was made by the immunoSEQ multiplex PCR assay. TCRdb carries this immuneACCESS record with in-frame sequences only. Its versions omit some clonotypes, under half of them owing to an unresolved V gene in the studies checked, with the rest unexplained. Counted in this sample were around 700,000 clones; 75% to 90% of them appeared once. The ten largest clones represent more than 0.25% of the sample. The sample was peripheral blood. These TCRs come from a woman younger than 30 with acute or convalescent COVID-19.

This chain uses TRBV27 with TRBJ2-7; D unclear. Looked up from germline, CDR1 is MNHEY and CDR2 is SMNVEV (reference sequence). The CDR3 sequence is 13 residues long. V shed 6 bases and J shed 1 base, with 10 bases lying between them. CDR3: CASSFTVSYEQYF. The CDR3 DNA sequence: TGTGCCAGCAGCTTTACGGTTTCCTACGAGCAGTACTTC.

The chain couples TRBV10-3 to TRBJ1-3; no clear D gene. The V and J ends lost 5 bases and 1 base respectively, with 12 bases between them. The CDR3 length is 15 residues. Germline-derived CDR1 and CDR2 are ENHRY and SYGVKD. The CDR3 loop is CAISPSQPSGNTIYF. In nucleotides, the CDR3 is TGTGCCATCAGTCCCTCACAGCCTTCTGGAAACACCATATATTTT.

Worth noting for this clone: The identical CDR3 is also encoded by other nucleotide sequences in the sample. The chain employs TRBV6-5 and TRBJ1-5; TRBD1 matches 9 bases. Germline values: CDR1 MNHEY, CDR2 SVGAGI. V lost 9 bases and J lost 4; bases outside the gene matches: 1. CDR3 size: 12 residues. CDR3 amino acids: CASDRGNQPQHF. CDR3 nucleotides: TGTGCCAGTGACAGGGGGAATCAGCCCCAGCATTTT.

In this sample, this clone turned up once. The chain combines TRBV7-6 with TRBJ2-3; no reliable D call. The CDR3 consists of 14 residues. Germline values: CDR1 SGHVS, CDR2 FNYEAQ. V dropped 1 base and J dropped 5 bases, with 10 bases sitting between them. This CDR3 reads CASSLVYAGDTQYF. CDR3 sequence (DNA): TGTGCCAGCAGCTTAGTGTACGCCGGAGATACGCAGTATTTT.

The J gene is TRBJ1-4, the V gene TRBV11-1; 9 nucleotides agree with TRBD1. The V gene end was trimmed by 7 bases and the J gene end by 11 bases; junction bases not matched to a gene: 17. Germline-derived CDR1 and CDR2 are SGHAT and FQDESV (reference sequence). The CDR3 totals 16 residues. The CDR3 protein is CASTSCPGTGSGKLFF. The CDR3 coding sequence is TGTGCCAGCACCTCGTGCCCCGGGACAGGGAGCGGCAAACTGTTTTTT.

This clone was observed a few times. The rearrangement links TRBV27 to TRBJ2-3, with D maybe TRBD2 (5 bases). The CDR3 runs to 17 residues. The V and J ends lost 4 bases and 1 base respectively, with 18 bases between them. Germline V lookup: CDR1 MNHEY, CDR2 SMNVEV (reference sequence). The CDR3 protein is CASSSLRAHGGTDTQYF. CDR3 DNA sequence: TGTGCCAGCAGTTCCCTCCGGGCCCACGGGGGCACAGATACGCAGTATTTT.

This clone was counted between two and nine times. This chain uses TRBV5-4 with TRBJ1-6, with D perhaps TRBD1 (5 bases). CDR3 size: 14 residues. The V and J ends lost 2 bases and 8 bases respectively, with 11 bases between them. Germline V lookup: CDR1 SGHNT, CDR2 YYREEE (reference sequence). The chain's CDR3 is CASSLGDPYSPLHF. CDR3 in DNA: TGTGCCAGCAGCTTAGGGGATCCCTATTCACCCCTCCACTTT.

This chain uses TRBV6-2 or TRBV6-3 with TRBJ2-7, with D uncertain. V was trimmed by 5 bases and J by 5 bases, leaving 10 bases between them. The CDR3 length is 12 residues. Looked up from germline, CDR1 is MNHEY and CDR2 is SVGEGT. The CDR3 here is CASSQTRHEQYF. Written as DNA, the CDR3 is TGTGCCAGCAGTCAAACGCGTCACGAGCAGTACTTC.

The CDR3 DNA reads TGCGCCAGCAGCCAAGAAAGGGGATCTGGGGCCAACGTCCTGACTTTC. It is translated as CASSQERGSGANVLTF. The chain combines TRBV4-3 with TRBJ2-6, with D possibly being TRBD1 (5 bases). Trimming left V 0 bases short and J 1 base short, with 7 bases between. CDR1 LGHNA and CDR2 YSLEER come from the germline V gene. CDR3 length: 16 residues.

The CDR3 sequence: CSASPRAPGAKNIQYF. The CDR3 coding sequence is TGCAGTGCTAGTCCTCGTGCGCCAGGAGCCAAAAACATTCAGTACTTC. The chain combines TRBV20-1 with TRBJ2-4; D call uncertain. The CDR3 loop spans 16 amino acids. Germline V gene lookup returns CDR1 DFQATT and CDR2 SNEGSKA (reference sequence). The V end was cut by 3 bases, the J end by 0 bases, with 15 bases between.

This clone was seen a single time. The gene calls are TRBV5-5 and TRBJ1-5, with D possibly matching TRBD1 (6 bases). Deletions cut 0 bases from V and 4 bases from J, with 11 bases between. This CDR3 has 15 amino acids. Per the germline V gene, CDR1 is SGHKS and CDR2 is YYEKEE (reference sequence). The CDR3 sequence is CASSLEGTPNQPQHF. The CDR3 nucleotides read TGTGCCAGCAGCTTGGAAGGGACACCTAATCAGCCCCAGCATTTT.

This sequence joins TRBV5-1 and TRBJ1-2, with 10 bases aligning to TRBD1. The V gene's germline CDR1 is SGHRS and CDR2 YFSETQ. The length of the CDR3 is 14 residues. V was pared by 3 bases and J by 4 bases, with 3 bases of the junction left unmatched. The CDR3 DNA reads TGCGCCAGCAGCTCGGGACAGGGGACCTATGGCTACACCTTC. Translated: CASSSGQGTYGYTF.

This chain connects TRBV5-6 to TRBJ2-1; no reliable D call. The CDR3 consists of 14 residues. V was pared by 3 bases and J by 9 bases, with 16 bases between. Per the germline V gene, CDR1 is SGHDT and CDR2 is YYEEEE. CDR3 nucleotides: TGTGCCAGCAGCTCTCCAGGTCTGGCAGGTGAGCAGTTCTTC. Translation gives CASSSPGLAGEQFF.

The chain combines TRBV18 with TRBJ1-1; D call uncertain. V was shortened by 3 bases and J by 8 bases, with 10 bases between the two germline ends. The CDR3 covers 12 residues. Germline V lookup: CDR1 KGHSH, CDR2 LQKENI. The CDR3 protein is CASSPGPPEAFF. DNA of the CDR3: TGTGCCAGCTCACCTGGCCCCCCCGAAGCTTTCTTT.

This clone was observed a handful of times. The chain is built from TRBV3-1 (or the pseudogene TRBV3-2) and TRBJ1-2; D might be TRBD1 (5 bases). V was trimmed by 1 base and J by 4 bases, leaving 13 bases between them. The CDR3 covers 15 residues. Looked up from germline, CDR1 is LGHDT and CDR2 is YNNKEL (reference sequence). CDR3 bases: TGTGCCAGCAGCCAAGGTTACAGGCAGATCTATGGCTACACCTTC. Its protein is CASSQGYRQIYGYTF.

The chain is built from TRBV27 and TRBJ1-2; the match to TRBD1 covers 10 bases. Germline V lookup: CDR1 MNHEY, CDR2 SMNVEV (reference sequence). V lost 3 bases, J lost 8 bases, and 6 bases stayed unmatched. The CDR3 loop spans 14 amino acids. The CDR3 bases are TGTGCCAGCAGTTTCGGGACAGGGGATTCCGGCTACACCTTC. It yields the protein CASSFGTGDSGYTF.

The V gene is TRBV24-1, the J gene TRBJ2-7, with 12 bases identical to TRBD1. CDR1 is KGHDR, CDR2 SFDVKD, per germline. CDR3 length: 15 residues. V gave up 4 bases and J gave up 6 bases; unmatched junction bases: 6. The CDR3 nucleotides are TGTGCCACCAGTGACACCGGGACAGGGGGCGGCGAGCAGTACTTC. It is translated as CATSDTGTGGGEQYF.

The chain carries TRBV18 and TRBJ2-2, with TRBD1 as a possible D gene (6 bases). The germline CDR1 and CDR2 sequences are KGHSH and LQKENI. V was pared by 4 bases and J by 1 base, with 13 bases between. The CDR3 sequence is 16 residues long. In DNA form, the CDR3 reads TGTGCCAGCTCACGTCAAATACAGGGGAACACCGGGGAGCTGTTTTTT. Amino acid sequence: CASSRQIQGNTGELFF.

In its sample, this clone was seen once. CDR3 DNA: TGTGCCAGCAGCCAAGTCCAAGGGGGGGCCACTGAAGCTTTCTTT. Residues: CASSQVQGGATEAFF. The chain couples TRBV3-1 (or the pseudogene TRBV3-2) to TRBJ1-1, with a tentative D call TRBD1 (6 bases). The CDR3 is 15 amino acids. Germline V gene sequence: CDR1 LGHDT, CDR2 YNNKEL (reference sequence). Trimming removed 1 base at V and 4 bases at J, with 13 bases between.

Notes on this clone: Other nucleotide sequences from this sample produce the same CDR3. The CDR3 reads CASSQDLGRGTEAFF. The CDR3 DNA reads TGCGCCAGCAGCCAAGATCTAGGCAGGGGCACTGAAGCTTTCTTT. The chain recombines TRBV4-1 with TRBJ1-1, with D perhaps TRBD1 (6 bases). The CDR3 length is 15 residues. The germline CDR1 and CDR2 sequences are MGHRA and YSYEKL. Trimming took off 0 bases at V and 4 bases at J, with 12 bases between the two ends.

The V call is TRBV6-5, the J call TRBJ2-2; 7 bases map to TRBD1. The J segment lost 6 bases and the V segment lost 7 bases, leaving 8 bases of the junction unmatched. Germline CDR1 reads MNHEY; CDR2 reads SVGAGI. The CDR3 covers 14 residues. CDR3: CASTRDRAPGELFF. Here the CDR3 DNA reads TGTGCCAGCACCCGCGACAGGGCCCCCGGGGAGCTGTTTTTT.

This chain joins TRBV6-5 and TRBJ1-2; TRBD1 agrees at 8 bases. This CDR3 contains 14 residues. V lost 8 bases to trimming and J lost 4 bases; unmatched junction nucleotides: 9. Germline assignment: CDR1 MNHEY and CDR2 SVGAGI. The CDR3 loop reads CASEMTGVVYGYTF. In DNA form, the CDR3 reads TGTGCCAGCGAAATGACAGGGGTAGTCTATGGCTACACCTTC.

The table lists this clone with a count of one. The chain carries TRBV24-1 and TRBJ1-2; 9 nucleotides match TRBD1. The V gene's germline CDR1 is KGHDR and CDR2 SFDVKD. Trimming removed 3 bases from V and 5 bases from J; junction bases left unmatched: 3. The length of the CDR3 is 14 residues. In DNA, the CDR3 is TGTGCCACCAGTGATGCCGGGACAGGGTATGGCTACACCTTC. Translating it yields CATSDAGTGYGYTF.

This chain connects TRBV30 to TRBJ1-5; D call uncertain. In germline, CDR1 is GTSNPN, CDR2 SVGIG (reference sequence). V was pared by 2 bases and J by 5 bases, with 13 bases between. CDR3 length: 14 amino acids. The CDR3, as DNA: TGTGCCTGGAGTCCTACCTCCATGGATCAGCCCCAGCATTTT. Translated: CAWSPTSMDQPQHF. Combining the CDR3 with reference TRBV30 and TRBJ1-5 gives the whole variable domain SQTIHQWPATLVQPVGSPLSLECTVEGTSNPNLYWYRQAAGRGLQLLFYSVGIGQISSEVPQNLSASRPQDRQFILSSKKLLLSDSGFYLCAWSPTSMDQPQHFGDGTRLSIL.

V and J are TRBV3-1 (or the pseudogene TRBV3-2) and TRBJ2-6; maybe TRBD1 (5 bases). CDR1 LGHDT and CDR2 YNNKEL come from the germline V gene (reference sequence). V was pared by 6 bases and J by 0 bases, with 9 bases between. The CDR3 spans 15 residues. CDR3 region: CASRPDSSGANVLTF. The CDR3 DNA reads as TGTGCCAGCAGACCCGACAGCTCTGGGGCCAACGTCCTGACTTTC.

This chain connects TRBV4-3 to TRBJ2-4; D is ambiguous. The CDR3 contains 16 residues. From germline, CDR1 is LGHNA and CDR2 YSLEER. V dropped 0 bases and J dropped 0 bases, with 9 bases sitting between them. In DNA form, the CDR3 reads TGCGCCAGCAGCCAAGAAGAACACGCAGCCAAAAACATTCAGTACTTC. This codes for CASSQEEHAAKNIQYF.

This rearrangement joins TRBV27 to TRBJ1-1; TRBD1 might be the D (5 bases). V shed 10 bases and J shed 5 bases, with 11 bases lying between them. The CDR3 is 11 amino acids. Germline CDR1 reads MNHEY; CDR2 reads SMNVEV (reference sequence). The CDR3 nucleotides read TGTGCCATCGTAGGGGTGACTGAAGCTTTCTTT. Amino acid sequence: CAIVGVTEAFF.

J is TRBJ2-1 and V is TRBV29-1; TRBD1 agrees at 7 bases. The germline V gene encodes CDR1 SQVTM and CDR2 ANQGSEA. V gave up 7 bases and J gave up 4 bases; unmatched junction bases: 4. This CDR3 has 12 residues. CDR3 in DNA: TGCAGCGCCTTGACAGGGTACAATGAGCAGTTCTTC. Its translation: CSALTGYNEQFF.

The rearrangement links TRBV4-3 to TRBJ2-2, with a possible D match to TRBD1 (5 bases). The germline V gene has CDR1 LGHNA and CDR2 YSLEER. The CDR3 has 14 amino acids. V gave up 1 base and J gave up 5 bases, with 8 bases separating them. Written as DNA, the CDR3 is TGCGCCAGCAGCCAAGGGAAGGGGACCGGGGAGCTGTTTTTT. Protein sequence: CASSQGKGTGELFF.